The 16 T cell receptor beta chains presented below share a single source sample, sequenced in a study of CD8 T cells in Susac syndrome. Random hexamers were used to reverse transcribe 0.5 to 1 ug of RNA. TCRdb re-called the immunoSEQ multiplex PCR reads through MiXCR, storing one row per CDR3 protein. The sample contains roughly 200,000 distinct CDR3 sequences, 85% to 95% of which appear only once. The source material was CD4+ T cells from PBMCs. These receptors were obtained from a human donor with multiple sclerosis.

The genes are TRBV20-1 and TRBJ1-1; D remains ambiguous. V was shortened by 3 bases and J by 8 bases, with 10 bases between the two germline ends. Looked up from germline, CDR1 is DFQATT and CDR2 is SNEGSKA (reference sequence). This CDR3 comprises 11 residues. The CDR3 region has the DNA TGCAGTGCTAGTGAGGGTGAGGAAGCTTTCTTT. Translating gives CSASEGEEAFF.

The chain uses TRBV12-3 or TRBV12-4 and TRBJ1-5; D gene ambiguous. The V gene lost 3 bases and the J gene lost 3 bases, with 6 bases spanning the gap. This CDR3 contains 13 residues. The CDR3 bases are TGTGCCAGCAGTTTCGGAACCAATCAGCCCCAGCATTTT. Protein sequence: CASSFGTNQPQHF.

The chain employs TRBV29-1 and TRBJ1-2; a possible D gene is TRBD1 (6 bases). CDR3 length equals 13 residues. Trimming cost V 7 bases and J 4 bases, with 16 bases left between them. The germline CDR1 and CDR2 sequences are SQVTM and ANQGSEA. CDR3 amino acids: CSDSGGRGYGYTF. In DNA form, the CDR3 reads TGCAGCGACTCTGGGGGGCGAGGCTATGGCTACACCTTC. Filled out from reference TRBV29-1 and TRBJ1-2, the complete variable domain reads SAVISQKPSRDICQRGTSLTIQCQVDSQVTMMFWYRQQPGQSLTLIATANQGSEATYESGFVIDKFPISRPNLTFSTLTVSNMSPEDSSIYLCSDSGGRGYGYTFGSGTRLTVV.

The CDR3, as DNA: TGCAGCGTTGGGGCCGGGGGCGACTATGGCTACACCTTC. Translation gives CSVGAGGDYGYTF. V and J are TRBV29-1 and TRBJ1-2; D is possibly TRBD1 (6 bases). Germline lookup yields CDR1 SQVTM and CDR2 ANQGSEA. The CDR3 length is 13 residues. The V gene lost 4 bases and the J gene lost 3 bases, with 12 bases spanning the gap.

Regarding this clonotype: Mismatch with germline at one junction end may stem from a read error. The V and J genes are TRBV7-7 and TRBJ1-6; tentative D call: TRBD1 (5 bases). The germline gives CDR1 SSHAT, CDR2 FNYEAQ (reference sequence). The CDR3 loop spans 13 amino acids. CDR3 in amino acids: CASSLDRLSPLHF. Here the CDR3 DNA reads TGTGCTAGCAGCCTCGACAGACTCTCACCCCTCCACTTT.

The chain has TRBV6-6 and TRBJ1-5; 7 nucleotides match TRBD1. The CDR3 consists of 14 residues. Trimming cost V 6 bases and J 4 bases; bases outside gene matches: 6. Germline V CDR1 and CDR2: MNHNY, SVGAGI (reference sequence). CDR3 bases: TGTGCCAGCAGCACCCCCAGGGGGAATCAGCCCCAGCATTTT. This gives the protein CASSTPRGNQPQHF.

This chain connects TRBV5-1 to TRBJ2-5; no clear D. The CDR3 totals 14 residues. Germline assignment: CDR1 SGHRS and CDR2 YFSETQ. Trimming removed 4 bases at V and 1 base at J, with 11 bases between. The CDR3 is CASSRNSLQETQYF. DNA of the CDR3: TGCGCCAGCAGCAGGAATTCGCTCCAAGAGACCCAGTACTTC.

The chain employs TRBV29-1 and TRBJ2-7, with 9 nucleotides matching TRBD1. From germline, CDR1 is SQVTM and CDR2 ANQGSEA. V shed 6 bases, J shed 3 bases, and the junction held 9 bases outside the gene matches. The CDR3 is made up of 14 amino acids. Here the CDR3 reads CSVETGTGSYEQYF. DNA for the CDR3: TGCAGCGTCGAAACCGGGACAGGGAGCTACGAGCAGTACTTC.

The chain recombines TRBV12-3 or TRBV12-4 with TRBJ2-1, with TRBD2 identical over 8 bases. The trim removed 4 bases at V and 6 bases at J, leaving 8 bases unmatched. CDR3 length equals 15 residues. CDR3 nucleotides: TGTGCCAGCAGTTCAAGGCGGGGGGAAAGCAATGAGCAGTTCTTC. Encoded protein: CASSSRRGESNEQFF.

The CDR3 protein is CASSPGRLDEKLFF. The CDR3 DNA follows: TGTGCCAGCAGCCCGGGACGTCTAGATGAAAAACTGTTTTTT. The chain is built from TRBV3-1 and TRBJ1-4, with D perhaps TRBD1 (5 bases). V lost 4 bases, J lost 6 bases, and 12 bases lay in between. This CDR3 has 14 amino acids. Germline V lookup: CDR1 LGHDT, CDR2 YNNKEL (reference sequence).

This chain joins TRBV9 and TRBJ2-2; D is possibly TRBD1 (6 bases). In germline, CDR1 is SGDLS, CDR2 YYNGEE. V gave up 3 bases and J gave up 14 bases, with 14 bases separating them. The CDR3 is 12 amino acids. Written as DNA, the CDR3 is TGTGCCAGCAGCGCTCCGGACAGTTCCCTGTTTTTT. Encoded protein: CASSAPDSSLFF.

The gene calls are TRBV7-6 and TRBJ2-3; 9 nucleotides match TRBD2. With V trimmed by 5 bases and J by 5 bases, 5 bases remained unmatched. The CDR3 has 14 amino acids. The germline V gene has CDR1 SGHVS and CDR2 FNYEAQ. CDR3 DNA sequence: TGTGCCAGCAGCCAAGGGACTAGCCAAGATACGCAGTATTTT. Translation: CASSQGTSQDTQYF.

The rearrangement uses TRBV30 and TRBJ1-1, with TRBD1 matching over 9 bases. Germline-derived CDR1 and CDR2 are GTSNPN and SVGIG (reference sequence). The trim removed 5 bases at V and 6 bases at J, leaving 10 bases unmatched. The CDR3 totals 14 residues. CDR3 sequence: CAWYRRDRVPEAFF. The DNA for the CDR3 is TGTGCCTGGTACCGCCGGGACAGGGTTCCTGAAGCTTTCTTT.

This clonotype was seen a few times. V and J are TRBV4-2 and TRBJ2-3; D remains ambiguous. Germline values: CDR1 LGHNA, CDR2 YNFKEQ. V gave up 0 bases and J gave up 8 bases, with 9 bases separating them. The CDR3 runs to 13 residues. In DNA, the CDR3 is TGTGCCAGCAGCCAAGAGCGTTTCCCTACGCAGTATTTT. Amino acids: CASSQERFPTQYF.

V gene TRBV29-1 combines with J gene TRBJ2-4; D uncertain. From germline, CDR1 is SQVTM and CDR2 ANQGSEA. The CDR3 extends over 13 amino acids. V was pared by 5 bases and J by 3 bases, with 11 bases between. The CDR3 spells CSVLGNDKNIQYF. The CDR3 bases are TGCAGCGTTTTAGGGAACGACAAAAACATTCAGTACTTC.

The V gene is TRBV3-1, the J gene TRBJ2-1, with 7 positions matching TRBD2. CDR1 and CDR2 from the germline V gene are LGHDT and YNNKEL (reference sequence). The CDR3 contains 14 residues. The V segment lost 6 bases and the J segment 7 bases; nucleotides outside the gene matches: 9. CDR3: CASSPLLAANEQFF. As DNA, the CDR3 is TGTGCCAGCAGTCCTCTTCTAGCGGCAAATGAGCAGTTCTTC.